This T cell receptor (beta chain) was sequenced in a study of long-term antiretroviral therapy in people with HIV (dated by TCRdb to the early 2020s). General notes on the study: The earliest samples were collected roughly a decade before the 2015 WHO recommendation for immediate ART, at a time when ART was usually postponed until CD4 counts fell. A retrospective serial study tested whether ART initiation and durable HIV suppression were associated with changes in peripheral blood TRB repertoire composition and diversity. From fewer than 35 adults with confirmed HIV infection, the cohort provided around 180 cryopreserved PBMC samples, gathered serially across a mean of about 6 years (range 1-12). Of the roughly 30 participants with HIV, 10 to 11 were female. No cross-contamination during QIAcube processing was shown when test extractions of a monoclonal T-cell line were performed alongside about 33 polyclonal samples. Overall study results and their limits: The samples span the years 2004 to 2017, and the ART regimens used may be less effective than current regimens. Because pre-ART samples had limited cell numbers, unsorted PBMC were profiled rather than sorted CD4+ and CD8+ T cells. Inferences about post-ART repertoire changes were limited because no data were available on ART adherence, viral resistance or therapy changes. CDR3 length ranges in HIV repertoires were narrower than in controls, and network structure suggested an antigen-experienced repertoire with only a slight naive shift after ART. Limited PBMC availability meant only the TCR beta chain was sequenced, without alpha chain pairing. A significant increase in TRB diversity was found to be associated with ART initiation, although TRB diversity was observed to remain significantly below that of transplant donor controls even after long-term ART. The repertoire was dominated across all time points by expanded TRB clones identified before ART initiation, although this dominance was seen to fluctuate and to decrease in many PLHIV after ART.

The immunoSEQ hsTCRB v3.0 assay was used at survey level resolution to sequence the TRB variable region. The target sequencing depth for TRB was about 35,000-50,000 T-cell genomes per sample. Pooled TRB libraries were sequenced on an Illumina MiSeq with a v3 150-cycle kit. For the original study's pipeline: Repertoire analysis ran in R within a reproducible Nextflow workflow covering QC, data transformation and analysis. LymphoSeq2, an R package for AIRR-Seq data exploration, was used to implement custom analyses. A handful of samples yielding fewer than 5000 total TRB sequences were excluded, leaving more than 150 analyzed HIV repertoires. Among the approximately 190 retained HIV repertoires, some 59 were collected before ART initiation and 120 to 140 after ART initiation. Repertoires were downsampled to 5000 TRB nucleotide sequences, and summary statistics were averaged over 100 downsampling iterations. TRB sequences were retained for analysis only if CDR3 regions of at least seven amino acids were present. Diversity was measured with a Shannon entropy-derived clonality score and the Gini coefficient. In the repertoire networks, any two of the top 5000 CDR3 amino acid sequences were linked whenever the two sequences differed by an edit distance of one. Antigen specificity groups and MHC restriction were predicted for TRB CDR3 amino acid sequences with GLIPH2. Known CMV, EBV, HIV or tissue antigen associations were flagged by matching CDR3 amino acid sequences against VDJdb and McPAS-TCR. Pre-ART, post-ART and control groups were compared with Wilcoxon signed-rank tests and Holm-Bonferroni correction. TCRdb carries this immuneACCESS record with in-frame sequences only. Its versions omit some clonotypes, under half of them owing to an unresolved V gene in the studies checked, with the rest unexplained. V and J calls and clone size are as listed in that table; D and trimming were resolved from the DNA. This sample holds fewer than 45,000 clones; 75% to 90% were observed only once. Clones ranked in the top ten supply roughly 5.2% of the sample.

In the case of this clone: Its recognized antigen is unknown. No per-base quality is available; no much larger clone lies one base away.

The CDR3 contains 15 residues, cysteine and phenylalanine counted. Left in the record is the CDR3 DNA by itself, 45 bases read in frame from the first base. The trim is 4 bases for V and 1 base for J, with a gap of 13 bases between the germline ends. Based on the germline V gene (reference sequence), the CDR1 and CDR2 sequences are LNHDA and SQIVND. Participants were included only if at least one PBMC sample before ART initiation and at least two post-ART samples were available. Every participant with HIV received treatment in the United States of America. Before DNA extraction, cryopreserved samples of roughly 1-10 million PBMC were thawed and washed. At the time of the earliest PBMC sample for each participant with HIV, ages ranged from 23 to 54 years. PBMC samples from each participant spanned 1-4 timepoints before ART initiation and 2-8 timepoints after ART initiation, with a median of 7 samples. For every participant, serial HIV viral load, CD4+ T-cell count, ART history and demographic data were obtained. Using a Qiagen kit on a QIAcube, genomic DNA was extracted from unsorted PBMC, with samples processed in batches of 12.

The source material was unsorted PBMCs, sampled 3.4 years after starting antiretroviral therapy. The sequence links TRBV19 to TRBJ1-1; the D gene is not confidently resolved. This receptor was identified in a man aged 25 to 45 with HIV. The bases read TGTGCCAGTAGTACACCAAATGGGTGGAACACTGAAGCTTTCTTT. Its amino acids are CASSTPNGWNTEAFF.